This TCR beta chain was profiled in a study of blood T cell repertoires in COVID-19. Study at large: From T cells, B-cell-depleted T cells, or PBMCs came the material, which was cDNA or gDNA.

Trimming removed 3 bases from V and 3 bases from J; junction bases left unmatched: 6. CDR1 and CDR2 (germline): SGHNT, YYREEE (reference sequence). The CDR3 consists of 15 residues. TCRdb's copy holds only in-frame clones and misses some; the assay was immunoSEQ multiplex PCR. The table has roughly 99,000 clones, more than 65% seen once. What was sequenced was peripheral blood. This chain connects TRBV5-4 to TRBJ2-7, with 10 nucleotides matching TRBD1. The sequence came from a woman older than 75 with active or convalescent COVID-19. DNA of the CDR3: TGTGCCAGCAGCTCCGGACAGGGGGGACTCTACGAGCAGTACTTC. Translated, it gives CASSSGQGGLYEQYF.